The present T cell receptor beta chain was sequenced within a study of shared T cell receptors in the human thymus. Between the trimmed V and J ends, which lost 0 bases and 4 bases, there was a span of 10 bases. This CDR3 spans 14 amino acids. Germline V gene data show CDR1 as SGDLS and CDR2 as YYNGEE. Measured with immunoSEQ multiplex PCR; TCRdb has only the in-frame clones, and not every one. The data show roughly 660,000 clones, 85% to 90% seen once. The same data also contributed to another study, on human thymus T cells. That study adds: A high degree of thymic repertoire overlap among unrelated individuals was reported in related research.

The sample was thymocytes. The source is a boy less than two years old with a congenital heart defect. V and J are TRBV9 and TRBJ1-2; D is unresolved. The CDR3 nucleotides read TGTGCCAGCAGCGTAGTTGAGGGCGGCTATGGCTACACCTTC. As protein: CASSVVEGGYGYTF. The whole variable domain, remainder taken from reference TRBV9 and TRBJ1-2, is DSGVTQTPKHLITATGQRVTLRCSPRSGDLSVYWYQQSLDQGLQFLIQYYNGEERAKGNILERFSAQQFPDLHSELNLSSLELGDSALYFCASSVVEGGYGYTFGSGTRLTVV.